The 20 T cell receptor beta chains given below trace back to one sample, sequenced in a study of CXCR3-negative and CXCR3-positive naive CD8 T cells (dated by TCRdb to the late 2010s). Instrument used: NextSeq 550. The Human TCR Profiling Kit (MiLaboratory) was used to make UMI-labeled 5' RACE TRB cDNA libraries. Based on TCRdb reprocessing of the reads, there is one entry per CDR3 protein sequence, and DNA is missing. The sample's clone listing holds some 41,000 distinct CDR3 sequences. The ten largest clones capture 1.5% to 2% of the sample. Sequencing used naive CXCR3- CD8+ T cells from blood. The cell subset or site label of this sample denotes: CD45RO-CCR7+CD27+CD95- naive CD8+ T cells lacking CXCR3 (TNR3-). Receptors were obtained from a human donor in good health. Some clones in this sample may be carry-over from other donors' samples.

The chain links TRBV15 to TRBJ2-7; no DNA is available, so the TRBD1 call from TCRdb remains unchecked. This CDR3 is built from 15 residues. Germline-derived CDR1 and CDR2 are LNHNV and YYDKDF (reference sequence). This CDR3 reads CATSPPGVGSYEQYF. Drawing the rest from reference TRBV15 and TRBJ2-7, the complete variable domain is DAMVIQNPRYQVTQFGKPVTLSCSQTLNHNVMYWYQQKSSQAPKLLFHYYDKDFNNEADTPDNFQSRRPNTSFCFLDIRSPGLGDTAMYLCATSPPGVGSYEQYFGPGTRLTVT.

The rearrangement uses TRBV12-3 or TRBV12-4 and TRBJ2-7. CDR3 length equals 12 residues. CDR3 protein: CASSSLNYEQYF.

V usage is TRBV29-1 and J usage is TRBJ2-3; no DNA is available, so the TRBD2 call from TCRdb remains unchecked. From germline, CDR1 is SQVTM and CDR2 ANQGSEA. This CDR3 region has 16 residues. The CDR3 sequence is CSVGASGGLSTDTQYF.

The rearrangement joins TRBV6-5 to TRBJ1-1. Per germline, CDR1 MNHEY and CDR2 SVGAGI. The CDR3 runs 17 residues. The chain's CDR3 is CASSSSLRHSANTEAFF.

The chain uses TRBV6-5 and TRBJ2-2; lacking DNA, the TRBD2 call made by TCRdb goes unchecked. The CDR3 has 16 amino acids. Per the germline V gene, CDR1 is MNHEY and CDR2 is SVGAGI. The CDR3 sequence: CASSHMRGADAGELFF.

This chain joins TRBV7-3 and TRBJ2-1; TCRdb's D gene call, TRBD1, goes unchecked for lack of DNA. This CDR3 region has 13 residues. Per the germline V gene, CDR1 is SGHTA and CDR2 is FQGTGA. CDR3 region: CASSGQGYNEQFF.

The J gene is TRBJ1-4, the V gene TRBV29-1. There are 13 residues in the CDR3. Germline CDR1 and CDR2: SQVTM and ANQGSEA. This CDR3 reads CSVEGVTNEKLFF.

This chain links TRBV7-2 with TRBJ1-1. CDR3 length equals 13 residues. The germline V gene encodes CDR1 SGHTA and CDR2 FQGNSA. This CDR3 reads CASSLGSERRAFF.

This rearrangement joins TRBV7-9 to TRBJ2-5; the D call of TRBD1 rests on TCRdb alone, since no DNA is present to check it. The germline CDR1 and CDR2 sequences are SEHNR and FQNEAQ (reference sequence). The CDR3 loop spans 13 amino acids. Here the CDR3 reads CASSYPGGQALYF.

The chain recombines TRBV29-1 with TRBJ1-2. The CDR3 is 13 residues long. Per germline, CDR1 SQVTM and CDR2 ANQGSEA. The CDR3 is CSVESSANYGYTF.

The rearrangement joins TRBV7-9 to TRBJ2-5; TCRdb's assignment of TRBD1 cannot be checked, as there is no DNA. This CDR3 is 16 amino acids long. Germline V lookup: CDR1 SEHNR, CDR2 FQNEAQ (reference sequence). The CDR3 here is CASSLYPTGAQETQYF. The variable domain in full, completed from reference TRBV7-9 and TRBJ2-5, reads DTGVSQNPRHKITKRGQNVTFRCDPISEHNRLYWYRQTLGQGPEFLTYFQNEAQLEKSRLLSDRFSAERPKGSFSTLEIQRTEQGDSAMYLCASSLYPTGAQETQYFGPGTRLLVL.

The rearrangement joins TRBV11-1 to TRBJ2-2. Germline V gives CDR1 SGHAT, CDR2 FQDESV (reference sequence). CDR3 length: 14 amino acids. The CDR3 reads CASSRKGNTGELFF.

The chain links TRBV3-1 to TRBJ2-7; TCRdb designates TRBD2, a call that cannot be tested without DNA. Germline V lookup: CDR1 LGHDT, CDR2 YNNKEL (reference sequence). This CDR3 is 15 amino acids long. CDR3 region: CASSPGPQASYEQYF.

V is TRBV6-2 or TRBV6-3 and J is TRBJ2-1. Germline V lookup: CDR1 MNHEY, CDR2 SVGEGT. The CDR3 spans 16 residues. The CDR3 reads CASSYSTTLSYNEQFF.

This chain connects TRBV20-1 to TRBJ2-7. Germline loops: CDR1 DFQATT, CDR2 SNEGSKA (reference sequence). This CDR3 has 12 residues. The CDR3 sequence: CSAPRYSYEQYF.

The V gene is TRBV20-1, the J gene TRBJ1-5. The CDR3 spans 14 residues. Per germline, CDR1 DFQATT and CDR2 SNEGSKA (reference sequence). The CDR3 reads CSASEGVDHQPQHF.

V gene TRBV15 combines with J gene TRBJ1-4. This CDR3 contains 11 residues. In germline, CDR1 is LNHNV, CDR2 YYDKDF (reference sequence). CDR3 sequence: CATRFGRELFF.

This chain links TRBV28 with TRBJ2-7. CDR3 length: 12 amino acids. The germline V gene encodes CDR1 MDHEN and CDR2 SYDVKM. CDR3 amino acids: CASSGYSHEQYF.

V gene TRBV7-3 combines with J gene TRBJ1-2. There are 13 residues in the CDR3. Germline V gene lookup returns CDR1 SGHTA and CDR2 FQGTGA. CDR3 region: CASSLAQVYGYTF.

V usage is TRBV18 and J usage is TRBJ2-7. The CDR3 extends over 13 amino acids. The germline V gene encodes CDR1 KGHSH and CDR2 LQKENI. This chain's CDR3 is CASSPNSGVEQYF.